This T cell receptor (beta chain) is from a study of Tregs in tolerant kidney transplant recipients (dated by TCRdb to about 2019). Background for the entire study: Other Treg samples came from a 3-day mixed lymphocyte reaction with belatacept, some followed by an approximately five-day donor restimulation, before sorting recipient CD4+CD25+CD127- cells. Antibodies distinguished recipient from donor cells when sorting primary belatacept mixed lymphocyte reaction cultures. The study used TCRbeta sequencing to identify donor-specific regulatory T cells before combined kidney and bone marrow transplantation, then tracked those cells after transplant. TCRbeta repertoire sequencing was used in a few healthy controls to compare several ways of expanding Tregs specific for an allogeneic donor.

Broad study findings and their caveats: The most biologically relevant and donor-specific TCRbeta repertoire appeared to be identified by expanding Tregs with activated donor B cells. Because the study included only a small number of patients, the results must be confirmed in larger populations and under other immunosuppression protocols. Biological reproducibility was not examined directly, but technical replication error appeared to be minimal.

V loses 3 bases of germline sequence and J loses 4 bases, and the interval between the two ends is 15 bases. Based on the germline V gene (reference sequence), the CDR1 and CDR2 sequences are LNHDA and SQIVND. The CDR3 sequence holds 15 residues, the cysteine and phenylalanine included. CDR3 DNA is the only sequence kept; it has 45 bases, read in frame from the first base. About this clone: The target of this receptor is not known. Base qualities are not at hand, and no much larger clone is one base apart.

Blood from healthy controls was obtained either from healthy volunteers or as purchased buffy coats. Healthy control blood was processed to PBMCs with a Ficoll density gradient and then cryopreserved, whereas patient PBMCs were collected both before and after transplant. For TCRbeta CDR3 sequencing, genomic DNA from the sorted cells was extracted using the QIAGEN DNeasy Blood and Tissue Kit. Through immunoSEQ, high-throughput TCRbeta CDR3 sequencing was done commercially, including PCR amplification with internal controls and bias correction. In the source study's methods: Unique productive TCRbeta sequences were defined by CDR3 nucleotide sequence where primers matched, and otherwise by CDR3 amino acid sequence together with Vbeta and Jbeta genes. Donor-reactive sequences were defined as at least 5-fold expanded in CFSE-low cells versus unstimulated cells, with frequency of at least 0.01% in CFSE-low cells. Repertoire divergence was quantified by Jensen-Shannon divergence calculated from the top 100 TCRbeta sequences ranked by frequency. For samples with multiple sequencing runs, sorting error was corrected separately for each run before the runs were pooled. TCRdb holds this immuneACCESS table with in-frame rearrangements only. Some clones are missing; in checked studies, unresolved V genes explain under half, and the rest has no known cause. That table supplies the V and J calls and clone size; D and trimming were determined from the DNA. The sample table contains approximately 41,000 clones; only one count was recorded for about 95% of them. The ten largest clones take up around 0.38% of the sample.

The receptor was isolated from a human donor in good health. Material: Tregs from blood cultured with allogeneic cells. The chain uses TRBV19 and TRBJ1-2; the D gene is possibly TRBD1, with 5 bases matching. CDR3 protein: CASSMDGGLVYGYTF. The bases read TGTGCCAGTAGTATGGACGGGGGGTTGGTCTATGGCTACACCTTC.